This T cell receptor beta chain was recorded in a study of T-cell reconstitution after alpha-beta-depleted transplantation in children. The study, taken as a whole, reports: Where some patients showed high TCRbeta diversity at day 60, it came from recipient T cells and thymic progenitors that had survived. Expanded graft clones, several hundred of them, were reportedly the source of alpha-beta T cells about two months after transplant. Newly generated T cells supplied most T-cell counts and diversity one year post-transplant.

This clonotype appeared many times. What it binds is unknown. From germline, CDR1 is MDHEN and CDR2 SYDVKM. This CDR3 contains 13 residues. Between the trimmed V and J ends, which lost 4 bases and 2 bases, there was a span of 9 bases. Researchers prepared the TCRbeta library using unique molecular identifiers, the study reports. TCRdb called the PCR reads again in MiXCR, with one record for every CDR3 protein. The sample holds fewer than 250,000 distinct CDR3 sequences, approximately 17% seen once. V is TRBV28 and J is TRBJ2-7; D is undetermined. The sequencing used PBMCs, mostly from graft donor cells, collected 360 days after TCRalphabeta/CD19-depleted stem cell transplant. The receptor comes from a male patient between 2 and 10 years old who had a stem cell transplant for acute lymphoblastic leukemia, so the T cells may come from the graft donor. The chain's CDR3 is CASSWATTYEQYF. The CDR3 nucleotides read TGTGCCAGCAGTTGGGCAACAACCTACGAGCAGTACTTC.